The T cell receptor beta chain described here comes from a study of cytomegalovirus exposure and HLA in healthy donors. Study-wide results and caveats: Across all donors, roughly uniform sequencing depth was an assumption of the presence/absence analyses. Most of the TCR beta V segments (in an earlier analysis) were productive either about 90% or about 30% of the time.

PCR amplification relied on 60 Vbeta primers (plus 13 Jbeta primers). Measured with immunoSEQ multiplex PCR; TCRdb has only the in-frame clones, and not every one. The sample yields about 180,000 clones, around 80% seen once. Comment on this clone: Its antigen is currently unknown.

The CDR3 has 14 residues. With 0 bases removed from V and 3 bases from J, the gap between germline ends came to 9 bases. Germline V CDR1 and CDR2: SGHRS, YFSETQ. The chain employs TRBV5-1 and TRBJ1-2, with D possibly being TRBD1 (5 bases). The sequenced sample consisted of PBMCs. The source is a woman aged 25 to 39 in good health and CMV-seronegative. The CDR3 loop is CASSLGQGYYGYTF. The DNA of the CDR3 is TGCGCCAGCAGCTTGGGCCAGGGCTACTATGGCTACACCTTC.